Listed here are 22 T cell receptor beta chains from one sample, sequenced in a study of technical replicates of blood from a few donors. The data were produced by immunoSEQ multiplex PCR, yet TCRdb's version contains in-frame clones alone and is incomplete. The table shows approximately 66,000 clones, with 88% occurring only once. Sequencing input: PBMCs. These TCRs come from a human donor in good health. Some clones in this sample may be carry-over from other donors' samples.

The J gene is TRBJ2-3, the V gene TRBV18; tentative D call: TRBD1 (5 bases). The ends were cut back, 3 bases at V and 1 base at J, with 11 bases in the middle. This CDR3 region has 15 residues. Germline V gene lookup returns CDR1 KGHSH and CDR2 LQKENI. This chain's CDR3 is CASSPRGFGTDTQYF. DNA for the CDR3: TGTGCCAGCTCACCTAGGGGATTTGGCACAGATACGCAGTATTTT.

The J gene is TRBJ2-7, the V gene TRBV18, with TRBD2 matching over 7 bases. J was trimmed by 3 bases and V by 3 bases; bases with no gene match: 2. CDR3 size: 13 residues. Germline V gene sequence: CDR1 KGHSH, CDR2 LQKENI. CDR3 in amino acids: CASSPWTSYEQYF. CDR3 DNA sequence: TGTGCCAGCTCACCTTGGACTAGCTACGAGCAGTACTTC.

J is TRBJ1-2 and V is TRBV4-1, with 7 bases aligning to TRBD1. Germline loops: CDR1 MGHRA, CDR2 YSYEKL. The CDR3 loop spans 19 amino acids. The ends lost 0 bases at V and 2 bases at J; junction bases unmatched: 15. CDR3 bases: TGCGCCAGCAGCCAAGAAGGATTCCGACGTTCGGGACAGAACTATGGCTACACCTTC. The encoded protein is CASSQEGFRRSGQNYGYTF.

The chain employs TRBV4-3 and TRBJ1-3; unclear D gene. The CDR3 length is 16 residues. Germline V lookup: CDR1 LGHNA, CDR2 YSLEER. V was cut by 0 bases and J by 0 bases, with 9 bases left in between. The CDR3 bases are TGCGCCAGCAGCCAAGATACAGTCAGCTCTGGAAACACCATATATTTT. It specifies CASSQDTVSSGNTIYF.

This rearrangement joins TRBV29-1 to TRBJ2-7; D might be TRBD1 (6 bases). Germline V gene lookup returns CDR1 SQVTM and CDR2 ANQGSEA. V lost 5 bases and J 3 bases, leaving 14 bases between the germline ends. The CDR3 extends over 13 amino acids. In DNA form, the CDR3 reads TGCAGCGTTCGAGGGGGTGCCGACTACGAGCAGTACTTC. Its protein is CSVRGGADYEQYF.

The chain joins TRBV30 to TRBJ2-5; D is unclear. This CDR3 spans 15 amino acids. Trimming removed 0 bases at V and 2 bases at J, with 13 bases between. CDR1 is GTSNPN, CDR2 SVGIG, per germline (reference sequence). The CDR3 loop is CAWSVQWAAQETQYF. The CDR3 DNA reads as TGTGCCTGGAGTGTTCAGTGGGCAGCACAAGAGACCCAGTACTTC. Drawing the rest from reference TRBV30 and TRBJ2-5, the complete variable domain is SQTIHQWPATLVQPVGSPLSLECTVEGTSNPNLYWYRQAAGRGLQLLFYSVGIGQISSEVPQNLSASRPQDRQFILSSKKLLLSDSGFYLCAWSVQWAAQETQYFGPGTRLLVL.

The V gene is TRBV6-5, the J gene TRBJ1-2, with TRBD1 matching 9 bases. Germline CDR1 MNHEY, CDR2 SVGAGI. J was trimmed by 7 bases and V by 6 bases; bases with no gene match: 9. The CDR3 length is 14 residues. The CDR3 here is CASSPGQGMGGYTF. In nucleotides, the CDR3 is TGTGCCAGCAGCCCCGGACAGGGGATGGGTGGCTACACCTTC.

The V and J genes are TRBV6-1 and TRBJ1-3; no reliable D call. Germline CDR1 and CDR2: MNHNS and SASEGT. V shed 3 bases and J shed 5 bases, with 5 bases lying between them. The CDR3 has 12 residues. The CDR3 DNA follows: TGTGCCAGCAGTGACTATAGAAACACCATATATTTT. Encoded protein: CASSDYRNTIYF.

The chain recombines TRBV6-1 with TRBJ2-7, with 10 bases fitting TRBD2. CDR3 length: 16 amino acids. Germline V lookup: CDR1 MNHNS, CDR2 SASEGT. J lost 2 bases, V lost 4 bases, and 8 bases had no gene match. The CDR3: CASSVQLAGSTYEQYF. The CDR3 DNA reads TGTGCCAGCAGTGTCCAACTAGCGGGATCCACCTACGAGCAGTACTTC.

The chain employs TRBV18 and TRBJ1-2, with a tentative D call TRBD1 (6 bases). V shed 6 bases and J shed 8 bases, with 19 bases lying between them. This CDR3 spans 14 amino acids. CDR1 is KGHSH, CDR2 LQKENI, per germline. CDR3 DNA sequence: TGTGCCAGCTCCCTCAGGGACATGCTCGAAGGCTACACCTTC. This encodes CASSLRDMLEGYTF.

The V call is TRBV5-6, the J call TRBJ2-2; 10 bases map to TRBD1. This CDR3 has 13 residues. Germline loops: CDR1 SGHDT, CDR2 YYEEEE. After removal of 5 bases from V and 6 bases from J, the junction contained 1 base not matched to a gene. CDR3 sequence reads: CASRGQGPGELFF. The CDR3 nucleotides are TGTGCCAGCAGGGGACAGGGGCCCGGGGAGCTGTTTTTT.

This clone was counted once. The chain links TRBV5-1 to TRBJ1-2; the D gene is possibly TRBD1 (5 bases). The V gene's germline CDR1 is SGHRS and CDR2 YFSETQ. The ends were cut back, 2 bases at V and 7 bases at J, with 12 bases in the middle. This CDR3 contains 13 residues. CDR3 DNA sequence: TGCGCCAGCAGCTTTCTAGGGGCAGGTGGCTACACCTTC. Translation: CASSFLGAGGYTF.

The CDR3 region has the DNA TGTGCCAGCAGTTACAGGGCAGGGTCCTACGAGCAGTACTTC. Amino acid sequence: CASSYRAGSYEQYF. V and J are TRBV6-5 and TRBJ2-7, with D perhaps matching TRBD1 (5 bases). V was trimmed by 2 bases and J by 1 base, leaving 9 bases between them. Germline V gene data show CDR1 as MNHEY and CDR2 as SVGAGI. The CDR3 is made up of 14 amino acids.

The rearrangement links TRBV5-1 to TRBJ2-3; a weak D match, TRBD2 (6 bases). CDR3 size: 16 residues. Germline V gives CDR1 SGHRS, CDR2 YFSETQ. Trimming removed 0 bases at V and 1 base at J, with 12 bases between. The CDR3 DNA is TGCGCCAGCAGCTTGGGACAGCCGGGAGGCACAGATACGCAGTATTTT. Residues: CASSLGQPGGTDTQYF.

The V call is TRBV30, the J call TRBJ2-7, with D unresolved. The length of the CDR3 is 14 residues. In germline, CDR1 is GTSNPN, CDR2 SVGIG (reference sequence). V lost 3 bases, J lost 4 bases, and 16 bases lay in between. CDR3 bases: TGTGCCTGGAGCCTCCCGCCGGCGCGGTACGAGCAGTACTTC. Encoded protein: CAWSLPPARYEQYF.

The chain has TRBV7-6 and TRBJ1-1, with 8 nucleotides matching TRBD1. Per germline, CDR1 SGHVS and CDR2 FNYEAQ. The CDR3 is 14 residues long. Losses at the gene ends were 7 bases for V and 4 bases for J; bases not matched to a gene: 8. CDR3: CASTPQGAATEAFF. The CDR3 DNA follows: TGTGCCAGCACCCCCCAGGGGGCCGCCACTGAAGCTTTCTTT. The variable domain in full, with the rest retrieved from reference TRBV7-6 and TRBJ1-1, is GAGVSQSPRYKVTKRGQDVALRCDPISGHVSLYWYRQALGQGPEFLTYFNYEAQQDKSGLPNDRFSAERPEGSISTLTIQRTEQRDSAMYRCASTPQGAATEAFFGQGTRLTVV.

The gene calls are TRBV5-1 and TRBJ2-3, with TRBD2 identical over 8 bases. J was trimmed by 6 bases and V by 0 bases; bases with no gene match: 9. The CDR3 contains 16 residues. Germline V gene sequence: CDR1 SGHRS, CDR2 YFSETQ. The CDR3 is CASSLGDTGGLDTQYF. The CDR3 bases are TGCGCCAGCAGCTTGGGAGATACGGGGGGGTTGGATACGCAGTATTTT. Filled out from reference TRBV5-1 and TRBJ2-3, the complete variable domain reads KAGVTQTPRYLIKTRGQQVTLSCSPISGHRSVSWYQQTPGQGLQFLFEYFSETQRNKGNFPGRFSGRQFSNSRSEMNVSTLELGDSALYLCASSLGDTGGLDTQYFGPGTRLTVL.

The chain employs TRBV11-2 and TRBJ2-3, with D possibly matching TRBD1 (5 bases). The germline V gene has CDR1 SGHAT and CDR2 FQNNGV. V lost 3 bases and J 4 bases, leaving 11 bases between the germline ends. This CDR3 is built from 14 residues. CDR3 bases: TGTGCCAGCAGCTTCAGACAGCCCCCAGATACGCAGTATTTT. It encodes CASSFRQPPDTQYF.

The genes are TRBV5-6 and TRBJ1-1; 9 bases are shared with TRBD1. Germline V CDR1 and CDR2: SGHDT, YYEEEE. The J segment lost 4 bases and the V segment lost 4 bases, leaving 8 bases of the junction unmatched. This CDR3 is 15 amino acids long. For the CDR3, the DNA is TGTGCCAGCAGCCGACAGGGGGTAAAGGGCACTGAAGCTTTCTTT. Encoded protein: CASSRQGVKGTEAFF.

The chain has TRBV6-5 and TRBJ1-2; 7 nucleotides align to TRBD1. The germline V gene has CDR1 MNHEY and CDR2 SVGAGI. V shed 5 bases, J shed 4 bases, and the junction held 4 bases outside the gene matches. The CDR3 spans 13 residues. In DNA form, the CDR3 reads TGTGCCAGCAGTCCCACAGGGGCCTATGGCTACACCTTC. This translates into CASSPTGAYGYTF.

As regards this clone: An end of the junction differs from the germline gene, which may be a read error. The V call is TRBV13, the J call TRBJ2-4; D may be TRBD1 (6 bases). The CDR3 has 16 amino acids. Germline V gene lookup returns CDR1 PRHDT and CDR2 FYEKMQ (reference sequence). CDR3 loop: CASSIGQPGTKNIQYF. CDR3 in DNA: TGTGCCAGCAGCATAGGACAGCCCGGGACCAAAAACATTCAGTACTTC.

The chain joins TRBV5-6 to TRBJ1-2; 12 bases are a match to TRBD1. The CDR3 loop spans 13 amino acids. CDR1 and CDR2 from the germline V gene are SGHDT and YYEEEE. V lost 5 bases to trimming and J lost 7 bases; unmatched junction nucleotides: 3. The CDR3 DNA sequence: TGTGCCAGCAGTCGGGGACAGGGGGCTGGCTACACCTTC. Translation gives CASSRGQGAGYTF.